This T cell receptor (beta chain) came from a study of cytomegalovirus exposure and HLA in healthy donors. Sequenced by immunoSEQ multiplex PCR; TCRdb stores in-frame clones only, minus some. The sample lists 300,000 to 350,000 clones; 88% were seen once. The TCR sequence derives from a man aged 25 to 40 in good health and CMV-seronegative. Input material: PBMCs.

The DNA for the CDR3 is TGTGCCAGCAGCGGACAGGGGGCCGGGGCCAACGTCCTGACTTTC. It codes for CASSGQGAGANVLTF. V usage is TRBV9 and J usage is TRBJ2-6, with 10 nucleotides matching TRBD1. CDR1 SGDLS and CDR2 YYNGEE come from the germline V gene. The V segment lost 3 bases and the J segment 4 bases; nucleotides outside the gene matches: 1. CDR3 length equals 15 residues.